This T cell receptor (beta chain) was found in a study of cytomegalovirus exposure and HLA in healthy donors. Study-level points and caveats: Researchers reportedly found TCR beta sequences accurately predicted most subjects' HLA-A and HLA-B alleles. What a later analysis reportedly showed was that an Asian-associated ancestry cluster had fewer N-insertions than the roughly 700-donor mean. In a later analysis, most CMV-associated TCR beta chains appeared HLA-restricted.

Concerning this clone itself: Its specificity is unknown.

In the PCR, 60 Vbeta and 13 Jbeta primers were used. The method was immunoSEQ multiplex PCR; TCRdb's version includes in-frame clones alone and lacks a portion of them. This table holds over 150,000 clones, 80% found once. All donors participated as healthy donors of bone marrow. CDR3 size: 10 residues. Per the germline V gene, CDR1 is SEHNR and CDR2 is FQNEAQ (reference sequence). This clonotype was obtained from a young man in good health and CMV-seropositive. Material: PBMCs. V usage is TRBV7-9 and J usage is TRBJ1-6; no reliable D call. CDR3 bases: TGTTCCATAGAGGATTCACCCCTCCACTTT. It codes for CSIEDSPLHF.